This T cell receptor beta chain is drawn from a study of cytomegalovirus exposure and HLA in healthy donors. Regarding the study as a whole: Later, TCR association rates were found to vary by HLA locus, highest for DRB1 and lowest for HLA-C. Cytomegalovirus association was assigned to about 150 TCR beta chains. Follow-up analysis later connected one missense variant in DCLRE1C with trimming of TCR beta V- and J-genes.

Turning to this clone: The antigen is not known. The junction differs from germline at one of its ends, possibly a read error.

This PCR relied on a set of 60 Vbeta primers and 13 Jbeta primers. Produced via immunoSEQ multiplex PCR; TCRdb's table is partial and in-frame only. The data contain 150,000 or so clones, around four fifths of them singletons. The germline CDR1 and CDR2 sequences are SGHTA and FQGNSA. The CDR3 sequence is 14 residues long. The chain has TRBV7-2 and TRBJ1-2; D may be TRBD1 (6 bases). This TCR derives from a man younger than 30 in good health and CMV-seronegative. Source material: PBMCs. The DNA of the CDR3 is TGTGCCAGCAGCCCTAGAAGGACAGAGGGGTCCCTCGCCTTC. Encoded protein: CASSPRRTEGSLAF.